The 24 T cell receptor beta chains in this list originate from one sample, sequenced in a study of blood T cell repertoires in COVID-19. Some clones are missing from TCRdb's copy, which holds only in-frame ones; the method was immunoSEQ multiplex PCR. Seen here are about 60,000 clones, about 80% observed once, and the top ten hold 50%. The sequenced material came from peripheral blood. These receptors were collected from an elderly woman with acute or convalescent COVID-19.

This chain uses TRBV20-1 with TRBJ1-1; D ambiguous. The CDR3 length is 11 residues. V shed 6 bases and J shed 7 bases, with 12 bases lying between them. The germline V gene encodes CDR1 DFQATT and CDR2 SNEGSKA (reference sequence). The CDR3 nucleotides are TGCAGTGCAAGACTCGGCGGTGAAGCTTTCTTT. Translated: CSARLGGEAFF.

This CDR3 is CASRIRGGETQYF. CDR3 DNA: TGTGCCAGCCGAATCAGGGGCGGAGAGACCCAGTACTTC. The chain couples TRBV19 to TRBJ2-5, with TRBD1 as a possible D gene (6 bases). CDR1 LNHDA and CDR2 SQIVND come from the germline V gene (reference sequence). This CDR3 region has 13 residues. Trimming pared 9 bases from V and 4 bases from J, leaving 15 bases between.

The V and J genes are TRBV28 and TRBJ1-1; perhaps TRBD1 as D (6 bases). CDR3 length: 15 amino acids. Germline V lookup: CDR1 MDHEN, CDR2 SYDVKM. V lost 5 bases, J lost 3 bases, and 16 bases lay in between. The CDR3 coding sequence is TGTGCCAGCAGTCTGGGAGGGGGGGCATACACTGAAGCTTTCTTT. Translated: CASSLGGGAYTEAFF.

V gene TRBV4-2 combines with J gene TRBJ2-1; 9 bases agree with TRBD2. Germline V gene sequence: CDR1 LGHNA, CDR2 YNFKEQ. The CDR3 covers 17 residues. V dropped 1 base and J dropped 12; count of bases not matched to a gene: 16. CDR3 residues: CASSQVTSSGALRGQFF. CDR3 bases: TGTGCCAGCAGCCAAGTTACCTCTAGCGGGGCCCTTAGGGGGCAGTTCTTC.

CDR3 bases: TGTGCCAGCAGCTTCCCAGGAAACACCGGGGAGCTGTTTTTT. As protein: CASSFPGNTGELFF. The chain uses TRBV11-2 and TRBJ2-2; no reliable D call. Germline assignment: CDR1 SGHAT and CDR2 FQNNGV. V gave up 3 bases and J gave up 2 bases, with 7 bases separating them. The CDR3 loop spans 14 amino acids. Drawing the rest from reference TRBV11-2 and TRBJ2-2, the complete variable domain is EAGVAQSPRYKIIEKRQSVAFWCNPISGHATLYWYQQILGQGPKLLIQFQNNGVVDDSQLPKDRFSAERLKGVDSTLKIQPAKLEDSAVYLCASSFPGNTGELFFGEGSRLTVL.

The rearrangement links TRBV30 to TRBJ1-2, with a tentative D call TRBD1 (5 bases). V was cut by 0 bases and J by 8 bases, with 22 bases left in between. The germline V gene has CDR1 GTSNPN and CDR2 SVGIG (reference sequence). The CDR3 runs 16 residues. The CDR3 nucleotides read TGTGCCTGGAGTGTAGGGCATAGGACACTCAGGTTAGGCTACACCTTC. Translated, it gives CAWSVGHRTLRLGYTF.

This chain links TRBV28 with TRBJ2-1; maybe TRBD2 (7 bases). Trimming shortened V by 0 bases and J by 8 bases, and 20 bases separated the two germline ends. This CDR3 contains 17 residues. CDR1 and CDR2 from the germline V gene are MDHEN and SYDVKM. The DNA of the CDR3 is TGTGCCAGCAGTTTATGGCCTACGGGACCGGGGGGCCATGAGCAGTTCTTC. It encodes CASSLWPTGPGGHEQFF. The entire variable domain, with the rest obtained from reference TRBV28 and TRBJ2-1, is as follows: DVKVTQSSRYLVKRTGEKVFLECVQDMDHENMFWYRQDPGLGLRLIYFSYDVKMKEKGDIPEGYSVSREKKERFSLILESASTNQTSMYLCASSLWPTGPGGHEQFFGPGTRLTVL.

The chain joins TRBV5-1 to TRBJ1-3; D not resolved. V was trimmed by 6 bases and J by 0 bases, leaving 16 bases between them. Germline assignment: CDR1 SGHRS and CDR2 YFSETQ. The CDR3 sequence is 16 residues long. Written as DNA, the CDR3 is TGCGCCAGCAATCATGACCCGTGGAGCTCTGGAAACACCATATATTTT. Encoded protein: CASNHDPWSSGNTIYF.

The chain couples TRBV6-6 to TRBJ1-6; maybe TRBD1 (6 bases). The V and J ends lost 7 bases and 8 bases respectively, with 15 bases between them. Germline V gene lookup returns CDR1 MNHNY and CDR2 SVGAGI (reference sequence). The CDR3 extends over 14 amino acids. The CDR3 coding sequence is TGTGCCAGCACCCCCAGGGGATCGTATTCACCCCTCCACTTT. Translated, it gives CASTPRGSYSPLHF.

The CDR3 nucleotides are TGTGCCAGCAGCTCTCAAGGGGGGGTGAACACTGAAGCTTTCTTT. Protein sequence: CASSSQGGVNTEAFF. The genes are TRBV7-3 and TRBJ1-1; TRBD1 might be the D (6 bases). Between the trimmed V and J ends, which lost 4 bases and 0 bases, there was a span of 12 bases. This CDR3 has 15 residues. Germline CDR1 is SGHTA and CDR2 is FQGTGA.

The chain uses TRBV7-2 and TRBJ1-1, with D uncertain. Germline CDR1 is SGHTA and CDR2 is FQGNSA. CDR3 length: 14 amino acids. Trimming stripped 2 bases from V and 0 bases from J, with 7 bases between. The CDR3: CASSLSRVNTEAFF. The CDR3 DNA follows: TGTGCCAGCAGCTTATCGCGGGTGAACACTGAAGCTTTCTTT.

The chain is built from TRBV29-1 and TRBJ1-2; D possibly corresponds to TRBD1 (5 bases). Germline lookup yields CDR1 SQVTM and CDR2 ANQGSEA. V lost 7 bases, J lost 4 bases, and 13 bases lay in between. The CDR3 runs to 12 residues. Here the CDR3 reads CSAPQVPYGYTF. CDR3 in DNA: TGCAGCGCCCCACAGGTTCCCTATGGCTACACCTTC. The full variable domain, its missing parts supplied by reference TRBV29-1 and TRBJ1-2, is SAVISQKPSRDICQRGTSLTIQCQVDSQVTMMFWYRQQPGQSLTLIATANQGSEATYESGFVIDKFPISRPNLTFSTLTVSNMSPEDSSIYLCSAPQVPYGYTFGSGTRLTVV.

The chain recombines TRBV28 with TRBJ1-2, with D perhaps matching TRBD1 (6 bases). Trimming cost V 6 bases and J 4 bases, with 18 bases left between them. The germline gives CDR1 MDHEN, CDR2 SYDVKM. The CDR3 is 15 residues long. The DNA for the CDR3 is TGTGCCAGCAGCGACAGGTCGCGCCTTCTCTATGGCTACACCTTC. Its protein product is CASSDRSRLLYGYTF.

The rearrangement uses TRBV14 and TRBJ2-3; 10 nucleotides match TRBD2. From germline, CDR1 is SGHDN and CDR2 FVKESK. Unmatched junction bases numbered 6, after V lost 0 bases and J lost 12 bases. CDR3 size: 14 residues. The CDR3 region is CASSQELAGVLQYF. The CDR3 nucleotides read TGTGCCAGCAGCCAAGAGCTAGCGGGAGTTCTCCAGTATTTT.

V and J are TRBV5-4 and TRBJ2-1; TRBD2 matches 9 bases. The CDR3 is 16 residues long. Germline CDR1 reads SGHNT; CDR2 reads YYREEE (reference sequence). Trimming took 4 bases from V and 5 from J; bases not matched to a gene: 10. CDR3 sequence reads: CASSTSREGLNNEQFF. DNA for the CDR3: TGTGCCAGCAGCACTTCGCGGGAGGGCCTGAACAATGAGCAGTTCTTC.

The chain employs TRBV15 and TRBJ1-6; D is unresolved. Per the germline V gene, CDR1 is LNHNV and CDR2 is YYDKDF (reference sequence). CDR3 length equals 15 residues. The V gene lost 0 bases and the J gene lost 7 bases, with 10 bases spanning the gap. The CDR3 bases are TGTGCCACCAGCAGAGATGGTCGGTGGAATTCACCCCTCCACTTT. It encodes CATSRDGRWNSPLHF.

This chain links TRBV6-5 with TRBJ2-1; 7 nucleotides agree with TRBD1. The germline gives CDR1 MNHEY, CDR2 SVGAGI. The CDR3 spans 14 residues. V trimming: 7 bases; J trimming: 5 bases; junction bases outside the gene matches: 8. CDR3 coding DNA: TGTGCCAGCAAAGGGACAGTGGGTGACAATGAGCAGTTCTTC. Translating gives CASKGTVGDNEQFF.

This clone counts as medium-sized. An end of the junction does not agree with germline; a read error may underlie this. The rearrangement uses TRBV7-7 and TRBJ2-1, with D possibly being TRBD1 (6 bases). The CDR3 has 15 amino acids. Germline CDR1 and CDR2: SSHAT and FNYEAQ (reference sequence). CDR3 in DNA: TGTGCTAGCAGCCTCGGCAGGGGCTCCTACAATGAGCAGTTCTTC. The encoded protein is CASSLGRGSYNEQFF.

The J gene is TRBJ2-2, the V gene TRBV28; a weak D match, TRBD1 (5 bases). Trimming took 3 bases from V and 7 from J, leaving 12 bases between them. Looked up from germline, CDR1 is MDHEN and CDR2 is SYDVKM. The length of the CDR3 is 14 residues. The CDR3, as DNA: TGTGCCAGCAGTTTGGGGCTAGATGTCGGGGAGCTGTTTTTT. Translation: CASSLGLDVGELFF.

The chain recombines TRBV15 with TRBJ2-6; D ambiguous. Trimming shortened V by 1 base and J by 0 bases, and 7 bases separated the two germline ends. The CDR3 is 16 amino acids. Germline V gene data show CDR1 as LNHNV and CDR2 as YYDKDF (reference sequence). CDR3 protein: CATSRARSSGANVLTF. The CDR3 region has the DNA TGTGCCACCAGCAGAGCTCGGAGCTCTGGGGCCAACGTCCTGACTTTC. Complete variable domain (other parts from reference TRBV15 and TRBJ2-6): DAMVIQNPRYQVTQFGKPVTLSCSQTLNHNVMYWYQQKSSQAPKLLFHYYDKDFNNEADTPDNFQSRRPNTSFCFLDIRSPGLGDTAMYLCATSRARSSGANVLTFGAGSRLTVL.

This CDR3 reads CASSIGSRAYGYTF. The CDR3 region has the DNA TGTGCCAGTAGTATAGGGTCCAGGGCCTATGGCTACACCTTC. The chain recombines TRBV19 with TRBJ1-2; a possible D gene is TRBD1 (5 bases). Germline CDR1 LNHDA, CDR2 SQIVND (reference sequence). This CDR3 comprises 14 residues. Trimming left V 1 base short and J 4 bases short, with 10 bases between.

The V and J genes are TRBV19 and TRBJ1-2, with TRBD1 as a possible D gene (5 bases). This CDR3 region has 15 residues. Trimming shortened V by 6 bases and J by 8 bases, and 22 bases separated the two germline ends. Germline CDR1 is LNHDA and CDR2 is SQIVND (reference sequence). In DNA, the CDR3 is TGTGCCAGTAGGACATCAGAAACAGGAATGGGAGGCTACACCTTC. Protein sequence: CASRTSETGMGGYTF.

This chain connects TRBV28 to TRBJ1-2; D gene ambiguous. V was cut by 2 bases and J by 4 bases, with 8 bases left in between. Germline V gene sequence: CDR1 MDHEN, CDR2 SYDVKM. The CDR3 contains 13 residues. CDR3 DNA: TGTGCCAGCAGTTTAGGGCGGGGCTATGGCTACACCTTC. Translation gives CASSLGRGYGYTF.

In this sample, this clone turned up once. The V and J genes are TRBV11-2 and TRBJ2-5; 13 nucleotides agree with TRBD2. CDR1 and CDR2 (germline): SGHAT, FQNNGV. There are 15 residues in the CDR3. J was trimmed by 6 bases and V by 1 base; bases with no gene match: 2. The CDR3: CASSLGTSGRQTQYF. The CDR3 coding sequence is TGTGCCAGCAGCTTAGGGACTAGCGGGAGACAGACCCAGTACTTC.